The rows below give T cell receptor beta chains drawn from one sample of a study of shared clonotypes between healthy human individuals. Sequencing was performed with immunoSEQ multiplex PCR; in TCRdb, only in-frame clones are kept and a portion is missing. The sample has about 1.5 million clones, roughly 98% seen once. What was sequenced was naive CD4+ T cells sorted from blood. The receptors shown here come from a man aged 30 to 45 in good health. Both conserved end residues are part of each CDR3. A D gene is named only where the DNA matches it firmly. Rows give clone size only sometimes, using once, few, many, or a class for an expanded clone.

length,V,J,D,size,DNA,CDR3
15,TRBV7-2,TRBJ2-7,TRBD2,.,TGTGCCAGCAGCTTAGTCTGGGGGGGAGAGGTCGAGCAGTACTTC,CASSLVWGGEVEQYF
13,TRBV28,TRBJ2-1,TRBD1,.,TGTGCCACCGTGACAGGGTCCTACAATGAGCAGTTCTTC,CATVTGSYNEQFF
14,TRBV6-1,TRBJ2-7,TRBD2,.,TGTGCCAGCAGTGTGGCTAGCGGCCTCTACGAGCAGTACTTC,CASSVASGLYEQYF
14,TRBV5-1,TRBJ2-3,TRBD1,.,TGCGCCAGCAGCCAGCGGACAGGGGCCGATACGCAGTATTTT,CASSQRTGADTQYF
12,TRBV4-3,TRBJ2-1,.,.,TGCGCCAGCAGCCAAGATGCCGGTGAGCAGTTCTTC,CASSQDAGEQFF
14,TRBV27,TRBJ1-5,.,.,TGTGCCAGCAGCCCCCGAGGGGGTCGGCAGCCCCAGCATTTT,CASSPRGGRQPQHF
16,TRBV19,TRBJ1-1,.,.,TGTGCCAGTAACGCCCCGGAGGGGCTCAGTAACACTGAAGCTTTCTTT,CASNAPEGLSNTEAFF
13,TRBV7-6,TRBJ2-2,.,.,TGTGCCAGCACGAGGGTGGGGTCCGGGGAGCTGTTTTTT,CASTRVGSGELFF
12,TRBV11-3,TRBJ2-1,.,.,TGTGCCAGCAAGGGCGCGGTCGGTGAGCAGTTCTTC,CASKGAVGEQFF
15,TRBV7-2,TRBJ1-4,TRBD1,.,TGTGCCAGCAGCTTCACAGGGGCGAAAAATGAAAAACTGTTTTTT,CASSFTGAKNEKLFF
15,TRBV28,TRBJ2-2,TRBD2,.,TGTGCCAGCCGGACTAGCGGGATCTACACCGGGGAGCTGTTTTTT,CASRTSGIYTGELFF
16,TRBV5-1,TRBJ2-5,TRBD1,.,TGCGCCAGCAGCTTGGGCCGGACAGGGGGCGAAGAGACCCAGTACTTC,CASSLGRTGGEETQYF
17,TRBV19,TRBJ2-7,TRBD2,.,TGTGCCAGTAGTCCGATAGTCGTAGCTAGCGGAGCCTACGAGCAGTACTTC,CASSPIVVASGAYEQYF
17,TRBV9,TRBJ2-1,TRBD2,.,TGTGCCAGCAGCGTAGTAATAGCGGGAGGGAGCGTTGGTGAGCAGTTCTTC,CASSVVIAGGSVGEQFF
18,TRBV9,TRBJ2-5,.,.,TGTGCCAGCAGCGTAGGGATTGGGGGAGGACAGCTCCAAGAGACCCAGTACTTC,CASSVGIGGGQLQETQYF
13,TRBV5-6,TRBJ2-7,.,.,TGTGCCAGCAGCCGGGACTCTGAGGACGAGCAGTACTTC,CASSRDSEDEQYF
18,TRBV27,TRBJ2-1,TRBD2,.,TGTGCCAGCAGTCTCCTCTGGAGATTAGCGGGAGGGCCCCATGAGCAGTTCTTC,CASSLLWRLAGGPHEQFF
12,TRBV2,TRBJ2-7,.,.,TGTGCCAGCAGCCCGGGTGGCTACGAGCAGTACTTC,CASSPGGYEQYF
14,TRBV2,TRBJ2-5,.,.,TGTGCCAGCAGTGTAGGGCATAAGCAAGAGACCCAGTACTTC,CASSVGHKQETQYF
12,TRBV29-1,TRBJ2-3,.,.,TGCAGCGTTTATCCGGGCACAGATACGCAGTATTTT,CSVYPGTDTQYF
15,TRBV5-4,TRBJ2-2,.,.,TGTGCCAGCAGTTTCGCAGGGATTCCAGGCGGGGAGCTGTTTTTT,CASSFAGIPGGELFF
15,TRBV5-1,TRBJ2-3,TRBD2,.,TGCGCCAGCACCACCTCTAGCGGGACGAGGGGTACGCAGTATTTT,CASTTSSGTRGTQYF
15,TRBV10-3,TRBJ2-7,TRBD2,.,TGTGCCATCAGCTTAGCGGGAGGTAGCTCCTACGAGCAGTACTTC,CAISLAGGSSYEQYF
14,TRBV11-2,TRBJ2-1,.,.,TGTGCCAGCAGCTTAGGCCTAGATAAGGGTGAGCAGTTCTTC,CASSLGLDKGEQFF
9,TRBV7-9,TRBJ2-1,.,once,TGTGCCGGGGGGAATGAGCAGTTCTTC,CAGGNEQFF
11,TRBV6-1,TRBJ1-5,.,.,TGTGCCAGCTCCCACGTTCAACCCCAGCATTTT,CASSHVQPQHF